This TCR beta chain stems from a study of metastatic and nonmetastatic thyroid tumors (dated by TCRdb to about 2020). Context from the whole study: Repertoires from peripheral blood and from tumor or nodule tissue samples of malignant and benign thyroid patients were compared. Overall study results and their limits: TCR beta diversity was reported as significantly higher in malignant tumors than in benign nodules, in both blood and tumor samples.

CDR1 and CDR2 (GTSNPN, SVGIG) derive from the germline V gene (reference sequence). V and J are truncated by 3 bases and 2 bases respectively, leaving an intervening sequence of 8 bases. From the cysteine up to the phenylalanine, the CDR3 has a length of 12 residues. The only DNA kept is the CDR3, 36 bases in frame from the first base. Preparation of the library involved PCR. Instrument on record: Illumina HiSeq 4000. High-throughput sequencing was used to profile the TCR beta-chain CDR3 region of each patient. Turning to the authors' computational methods: A classifier to discriminate distant-metastatic papillary thyroid cancer patients was built from CDR3 differences across clinicopathological groups. The Shannon index was used to assess repertoire diversity, and the Morisita-Horn index was used to assess tumor-blood repertoire similarity. Through fastp at Q25 and MiXCR, TCRdb rebuilt clones from the public reads, retaining in-frame beta chains. In this record, the V and J calls reflect TCRdb's handling and not the investigators' own analysis. Recorded for this sample are roughly 40,000 clones; around 10% of them occurred a single time. Approximately 10% of the sample lies in the top ten.

With regard to this clone: Its cognate antigen has yet to be identified. It has no much larger one-base neighbor in the sample; base qualities were not kept.

No patient had received any treatment before thyroid surgery. The study retrospectively analysed patient clinical samples collected from the early 2010s to the late 2010s using T-cell receptor beta sequencing. The source is a male donor with papillary thyroid cancer or a benign thyroid nodule (not recorded which). Some clones in this sample may be carry-over from other donors' samples. The rearrangement joined TRBV30 to TRBJ2-7, with a tentative D gene TRBD1 over 6 matching bases. What was sequenced was blood. At the DNA level, the sequence is TGTGCCTGGAGGGCAGGGGCCTACGAGCAGTACTTC. This gives the protein CAWRAGAYEQYF.